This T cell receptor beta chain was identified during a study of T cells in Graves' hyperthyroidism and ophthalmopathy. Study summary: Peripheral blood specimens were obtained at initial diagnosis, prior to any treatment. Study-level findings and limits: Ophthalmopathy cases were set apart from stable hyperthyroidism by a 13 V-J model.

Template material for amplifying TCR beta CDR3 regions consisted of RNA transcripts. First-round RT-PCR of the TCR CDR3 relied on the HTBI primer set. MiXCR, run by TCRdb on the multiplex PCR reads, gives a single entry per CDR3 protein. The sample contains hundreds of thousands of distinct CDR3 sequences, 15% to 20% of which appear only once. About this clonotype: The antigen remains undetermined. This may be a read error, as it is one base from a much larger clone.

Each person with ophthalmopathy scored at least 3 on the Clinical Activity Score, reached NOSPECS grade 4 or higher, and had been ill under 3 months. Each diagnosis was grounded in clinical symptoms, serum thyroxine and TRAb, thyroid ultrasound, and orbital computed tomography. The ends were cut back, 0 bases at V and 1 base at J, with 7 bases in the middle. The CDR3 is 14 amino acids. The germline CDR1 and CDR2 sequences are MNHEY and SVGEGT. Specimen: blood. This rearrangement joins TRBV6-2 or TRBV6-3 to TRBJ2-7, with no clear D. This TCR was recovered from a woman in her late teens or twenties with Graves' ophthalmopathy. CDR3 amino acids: CASSYSQDSYEQYF. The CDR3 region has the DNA TGTGCCAGCAGTTACTCTCAGGATTCCTACGAGCAGTACTTC.